The 9 T cell receptor beta chains reported below all come from one sample, sequenced in a study of blood T cell repertoires in COVID-19. Profiling relied on immunoSEQ multiplex PCR, and the TCRdb table lists in-frame clones only, not all of them. The repertoire holds tens of thousands of clones, roughly 90% seen once, with less than 2% in the top ten. The source material was peripheral blood. The receptors were sampled from a human donor with active COVID-19. The donor label of this sample is uncertain.

This clone appeared a few times. The rearrangement uses TRBV4-2 and TRBJ1-3, with D perhaps matching TRBD1 (5 bases). The CDR3 length is 18 residues. Germline values: CDR1 LGHNA, CDR2 YNFKEQ. Trimming stripped 0 bases from V and 0 bases from J, with 15 bases between. This CDR3 is CASSQDLQSGGSGNTIYF. Written as DNA, the CDR3 is TGTGCCAGCAGCCAAGATTTGCAGAGCGGGGGCTCTGGAAACACCATATATTTT.

The V call is TRBV7-2, the J call TRBJ2-7, with unresolved D. Germline CDR1 SGHTA, CDR2 FQGNSA. CDR3 size: 13 residues. The ends were cut back, 4 bases at V and 6 bases at J, with 13 bases in the middle. CDR3 loop: CASSSPLRREQYF. The CDR3 nucleotides are TGTGCCAGCAGCTCCCCCCTCCGTCGCGAGCAGTACTTC.

This clone came up a few times. The CDR3 sequence is CSASTSGAQYF. The DNA of the CDR3 is TGCAGTGCTAGTACTAGCGGGGCGCAGTATTTT. The rearrangement links TRBV20-1 to TRBJ2-3, with TRBD2 identical over 10 bases. The length of the CDR3 is 11 residues. Trimming at V came to 3 bases and at J to 10 bases, leaving 1 base not matched to a gene. From germline, CDR1 is DFQATT and CDR2 SNEGSKA (reference sequence).

This clone appeared once. The DNA for the CDR3 is TGTGCCAGCAGTTTCAATCGACAGGGGTACAATGAGCAGTTCTTC. It translates to CASSFNRQGYNEQFF. The chain combines TRBV27 with TRBJ2-1; 8 bases are a match to TRBD1. Germline values: CDR1 MNHEY, CDR2 SMNVEV (reference sequence). This CDR3 spans 15 amino acids. Trimming at V came to 3 bases and at J to 4 bases, leaving 5 bases not matched to a gene.

The V call is TRBV2, the J call TRBJ2-7; TRBD1 is a possible D gene (6 bases). Trimming removed 8 bases from V and 3 bases from J, with 8 bases in between. This CDR3 contains 11 residues. CDR1 and CDR2 (germline): SNHLY, FYNNEI. The CDR3 coding sequence is TGTGCCAGCTTGGACAGCTACGAGCAGTACTTC. This translates into CASLDSYEQYF. Full variable domain (missing parts from reference TRBV2 and TRBJ2-7): EPEVTQTPSHQVTQMGQEVILRCVPISNHLYFYWYRQILGQKVEFLVSFYNNEISEKSEIFDDQFSVERPDGSNFTLKIRSTKLEDSAMYFCASLDSYEQYFGPGTRLTVT.

In this sample, this clone turned up a few times. The rearrangement links TRBV11-3 to TRBJ1-2; 7 nucleotides match TRBD1. This CDR3 comprises 12 residues. Looked up from germline, CDR1 is SGHNT and CDR2 is YENEEA. Unmatched junction bases numbered 1, after V lost 4 bases and J lost 5 bases. As DNA, the CDR3 is TGTGCCAGCAGCTCACAGGGGTATGGCTACACCTTC. It is translated as CASSSQGYGYTF.

This rearrangement joins TRBV6-1 to TRBJ2-7, with a weak D call TRBD1 (5 bases). Trimming left V 1 base short and J 4 bases short, with 11 bases between. CDR1 is MNHNS, CDR2 SASEGT, per germline. This CDR3 comprises 14 residues. Here the CDR3 reads CASSEGTPTYEQYF. The DNA for the CDR3 is TGTGCCAGCAGTGAAGGGACACCTACTTACGAGCAGTACTTC.

DNA of the CDR3: TGTGCCAGCAGCTCCGGACTAGCGGGGGGTTACAATGAGCAGTTCTTC. As protein: CASSSGLAGGYNEQFF. V is TRBV5-4 and J is TRBJ2-1, with 14 bases identical to TRBD2. V lost 3 bases and J lost 4; bases outside the gene matches: 3. Germline V CDR1 and CDR2: SGHNT, YYREEE (reference sequence). The CDR3 has 16 residues.

The rearrangement uses TRBV29-1 and TRBJ1-1, with D uncertain. Germline CDR1 is SQVTM and CDR2 is ANQGSEA. The CDR3 is 13 amino acids. Deletions cut 7 bases from V and 0 bases from J, with 12 bases between. The CDR3 nucleotides are TGCAGCGCAAGCGGCAGAGTGAACACTGAAGCTTTCTTT. This sequence encodes CSASGRVNTEAFF.